The 2 T cell receptor beta chains below all came from one sample that was sequenced in a study of blood T cells in healthy people across ages. The use of a sample-barcoded 5' primer and a J-beta primer mix characterized a second PCR of roughly 7 to 11 cycles. TCRdb re-called the 5' RACE reads through MiXCR, storing one row per CDR3 protein. The table shows 1,300,000 or so distinct CDR3 sequences, with 55% to 75% occurring only once. Sequencing was performed on blood. These receptors were collected from a man younger than 30 in good health.

V is TRBV6-5 and J is TRBJ1-5; D ambiguous. CDR3 length: 13 amino acids. Germline V lookup: CDR1 MNHEY, CDR2 SVGAGI. Trimming left V 5 bases short and J 3 bases short, with 8 bases between. Here the CDR3 DNA reads TGTGCCAGCAGTCGGACGGACAATCAGCCCCAGCATTTT. The encoded protein is CASSRTDNQPQHF.

The gene calls are TRBV5-1 and TRBJ2-1; TRBD2 matches 8 bases. Losses at the gene ends were 4 bases for V and 3 bases for J; bases not matched to a gene: 9. Germline lookup yields CDR1 SGHRS and CDR2 YFSETQ. This CDR3 has 16 amino acids. The CDR3 sequence: CASSPLGSGSYNEQFF. The CDR3 region has the DNA TGCGCCAGCAGCCCCCTGGGAAGCGGGAGCTACAATGAGCAGTTCTTC.